This T cell receptor beta chain is drawn from a study of siplizumab effects on memory and regulatory T cells (dated by TCRdb to about 2019). Study-wide context: Across several responder-stimulator pairs, paired mixed lymphocyte reactions were conducted with siplizumab at 1 ug/mL and without drug. The effect of the anti-CD2 antibody siplizumab on alloreactive T-cell subsets was examined in allogeneic mixed lymphocyte reactions constructed from human PBMCs.

The sample holds a few counts of this clone. Its specific antigen is unknown. The input lacks base qualities; no much larger clone sits a single base away. Broader findings and caveats from the paper: Greater diversity appeared to be present in unstimulated naive T cells than in memory T cells, and a substantial contribution to the alloresponse seemed to be made by naive cells. The cumulative frequency of alloreactive sequences that could be traced back to unstimulated CD4+ memory T cells was significantly reduced by siplizumab. Because sequences at frequencies below about 10^-5 were poorly captured, only a minor fraction of alloreactive clones could be mapped back to unstimulated subsets. Of the alloreactive CD4+ clones that could be mapped, the Treg-derived share averaged about 67% with siplizumab compared with 25% to 30% in control reactions. For roughly 75-97% of proliferating CD4+ or CD8+ clones, no naive or memory phenotype could be assigned. The suppressive function of proliferating Tregs from siplizumab cultures was not functionally confirmed.

Libraries were made using the immunoSEQ multiplex PCR assay. Each sample had 90,000 to 100,000 TCR templates assayed by the deep sequencing platform. Genomic DNA extracted from sorted T cells was used for TCRbeta CDR3 sequencing. As for how the authors treated the data: The R programming language was used for the clonal analysis of the TCRbeta CDR3 data. Unstimulated samples were compared with post-reaction CFSE-low samples to define alloreactive CD4+ and CD8+ clones. By matching sequences to the repertoires of sorted unstimulated Treg and non-Treg cells, each alloreactive CD4+ clone was assigned a regulatory or non-regulatory origin. The table comes from immuneACCESS by way of TCRdb, which keeps in-frame sequences with V and J called. Part of the clones is missing from these tables; in studies checked, under half for an unresolved V gene and the rest for unknown reasons. That table gives V, J and clone size, and the DNA gave D and trimming. Within this sample are 20,000 or so clones, with 44% of them counted one time only. Under 7% of the sample is taken by the ten largest.

Cells from the mixed lymphocyte reactions were cocultured for around 6 days at 37 degrees C. Responder PBMCs were labelled with CFSE and stimulator PBMCs were labelled with Violet Dye, after which the responder and stimulator PBMCs were mixed at a 1:1 ratio. Sorted unstimulated T cells and proliferating T cells recovered from mixed lymphocyte reactions underwent TCRbeta CDR3 sequencing. Fresh whole blood from nine to eleven HLA-typed healthy donors was used to isolate PBMCs. For TCR sequencing, responder T cells that had proliferated and were CFSE-low were FACS-sorted once the mixed lymphocyte reaction was over. The CDR3 measures 12 amino acids from cysteine to phenylalanine. Solely the CDR3 DNA is kept, with 36 bases framed from the first base. Trimming removed 11 bases from V and 4 bases from J; the gene matches leave 3 bases unexplained. The germline V gene (reference sequence) specifies WNHNN as CDR1 and SYGVQD as CDR2.

This clonotype was obtained from a human donor in good health; the cells came from an allogeneic mixed lymphocyte reaction. Some clones in this sample may be carry-over from other donors' samples. Sequenced material: CFSE-low (dividing) CD4+ T cells sorted from an allogeneic mixed lymphocyte reaction. The sequence joins TRBV10-1 to TRBJ2-2; TRBD2 fits 8 bases in the junction. The DNA sequence is as follows: TGCGCCGGGCGGGAGGTCACCGGGGAGCTGTTTTTT. Protein translation: CAGREVTGELFF.